A single sample is the source of the 26 T cell receptor beta chains below, sequenced in a study of control samples from healthy donors and cancer patients. Some clones are missing from TCRdb's copy, which holds only in-frame ones; the method was immunoSEQ multiplex PCR. The repertoire consists of 130,000 to 150,000 clones, with 93% occurring once and the leading ten covering almost 6%. Sequences were obtained from blood. These receptors were taken from a man aged 18 to 29 in good health.

This clone appeared once. The rearrangement uses TRBV18 and TRBJ1-1; D not resolved. The CDR3 is made up of 15 amino acids. Germline loops: CDR1 KGHSH, CDR2 LQKENI. Trimming left V 0 bases short and J 8 bases short, with 16 bases between. The CDR3 nucleotides are TGTGCCAGCTCACCACCCACCGGGGTCGTAGGAGAAGCTTTCTTT. Amino acids: CASSPPTGVVGEAFF.

This sequence joins TRBV5-5 and TRBJ1-1; D remains ambiguous. CDR1 and CDR2 (germline): SGHKS, YYEKEE (reference sequence). With 0 bases removed from V and 8 bases from J, the gap between germline ends came to 5 bases. CDR3 length: 11 amino acids. CDR3 region: CASSLGTEAFF. In DNA form, the CDR3 reads TGTGCCAGCAGCTTGGGTACAGAAGCTTTCTTT.

This clone was detected only once. The chain couples TRBV30 to TRBJ1-1; the D is unclear. V lost 0 bases to trimming and J lost 7 bases, with 12 bases between them. CDR1 and CDR2 from the germline V gene are GTSNPN and SVGIG (reference sequence). This CDR3 region has 13 residues. The CDR3 nucleotides read TGTGCCTGGAGTGTGGACTCCGGGAGTGAAGCTTTCTTT. Translating it yields CAWSVDSGSEAFF.

The chain uses TRBV2 and TRBJ2-3, with a weak D call TRBD2 (6 bases). Per the germline V gene, CDR1 is SNHLY and CDR2 is FYNNEI. The CDR3 is made up of 13 amino acids. V gave up 8 bases and J gave up 4 bases, with 13 bases separating them. The CDR3 DNA sequence: TGTGCCAGCCTCGGAGCGGGTGCAGATACGCAGTATTTT. Protein product: CASLGAGADTQYF.

This chain links TRBV3-1 (or the pseudogene TRBV3-2) with TRBJ1-3; unclear D gene. This CDR3 is 16 amino acids long. V lost 4 bases and J 0 bases, leaving 13 bases between the germline ends. Germline lookup yields CDR1 LGHDT and CDR2 YNNKEL (reference sequence). CDR3 bases: TGTGCCAGCAGCCTCCGTGGAGCAGACTCTGGAAACACCATATATTTT. This encodes CASSLRGADSGNTIYF.

The J gene is TRBJ2-1, the V gene TRBV12-1; the table's TRBD2 call for D was not verified on the DNA. TRBV12-1 is given as a pseudogene. This CDR3 comprises 19 residues. CDR3 DNA sequence: TGTGCCAGCAGCTCACCGACTAGCGGGAGGGGTAGCTCCTACAATGAGCAGTTCTTC. Its protein product is CASSSPTSGRGSSYNEQFF.

The chain uses TRBV30 and TRBJ2-7; D possibly uses TRBD1 or TRBD2 (6 bases each). The germline V gene encodes CDR1 GTSNPN and CDR2 SVGIG (reference sequence). Trimming cost V 1 base and J 7 bases, with 17 bases left between them. This CDR3 region has 14 residues. CDR3 in amino acids: CAWSGYRGPPEQYF. The CDR3, as DNA: TGTGCCTGGAGTGGATACCGGGGGCCACCGGAGCAGTACTTC.

The chain recombines TRBV15 with TRBJ2-7, with D possibly TRBD1 on 5 matching bases. Trimming pared 1 base from V and 0 bases from J, leaving 10 bases between. The CDR3 is 15 residues long. CDR1 and CDR2 (germline): LNHNV, YYDKDF (reference sequence). CDR3 bases: TGTGCCACCAGCAGAGGGACAACATCCTCCTACGAGCAGTACTTC. It codes for CATSRGTTSSYEQYF.

V and J are TRBV24-1 and TRBJ2-3; 8 bases fit TRBD1. The V gene's germline CDR1 is KGHDR and CDR2 SFDVKD. This CDR3 is built from 16 residues. Trimming took 5 bases from V and 4 from J; bases not matched to a gene: 10. Here the CDR3 DNA reads TGTGCCACCAGTGGTACCGGGACAGGAGGCGCAGATACGCAGTATTTT. This encodes CATSGTGTGGADTQYF.

Notes on this clone: This may be a read error, as it is one base from a much larger clone. The chain joins TRBV4-1 to TRBJ1-5; no definite D call. The CDR3 extends over 15 amino acids. CDR1 and CDR2 from the germline V gene are MGHRA and YSYEKL. The CDR3 DNA reads as TGCGCCAGCAGCCAGACGGCACGTAGCAATCGGCCCCAGCATTTT. It translates to CASSQTARSNRPQHF.

The V call is TRBV27, the J call TRBJ1-1, with a weak D call TRBD1 (5 bases). This CDR3 contains 18 residues. Looked up from germline, CDR1 is MNHEY and CDR2 is SMNVEV (reference sequence). The ends were cut back, 0 bases at V and 0 bases at J, with 17 bases in the middle. The CDR3 reads CASSLSFSFDSMNTEAFF. In DNA form, the CDR3 reads TGTGCCAGCAGTTTATCGTTTTCCTTCGACAGCATGAACACTGAAGCTTTCTTT.

This clone was counted once. The chain employs TRBV5-6 and TRBJ1-5; the match to TRBD1 covers 7 bases. Trimming cost V 2 bases and J 6 bases; bases outside gene matches: 5. This CDR3 spans 14 amino acids. Germline V gives CDR1 SGHDT, CDR2 YYEEEE. The CDR3 DNA reads TGTGCCAGCAGCTTCGGCAGGGACAGTCAGCCCCAGCATTTT. The encoded protein is CASSFGRDSQPQHF.

The chain employs TRBV9 and TRBJ1-2; D might be TRBD1 (5 bases). The V gene's germline CDR1 is SGDLS and CDR2 YYNGEE. The ends were cut back, 2 bases at V and 3 bases at J, with 8 bases in the middle. This CDR3 is built from 13 residues. The CDR3, as DNA: TGTGCCAGCAGCGTCGGGGGGGACTATGGCTACACCTTC. Translating gives CASSVGGDYGYTF.

The CDR3 bases are TGTGCCAGCAGCGTAGTGGGCAACACAGATACGCAGTATTTT. This translates into CASSVVGNTDTQYF. The rearrangement links TRBV9 to TRBJ2-3, with D hard to call. Germline assignment: CDR1 SGDLS and CDR2 YYNGEE. The CDR3 is 14 residues long. V lost 0 bases to trimming and J lost 2 bases, with 7 bases between them.

The rearrangement uses TRBV11-1 and TRBJ1-1; 8 positions match TRBD1. The germline V gene has CDR1 SGHAT and CDR2 FQDESV (reference sequence). The CDR3 length is 15 residues. Trimming at V came to 2 bases and at J to 10 bases, leaving 12 bases not matched to a gene. In nucleotides, the CDR3 is TGTGCCAGCAGCTTATCACCCGCACAGGGGGACCGAGCTTTCTTT. This encodes CASSLSPAQGDRAFF.

A few counts support this clone. The genes are TRBV7-8 and TRBJ2-7; D gene unclear. Deletions cut 5 bases from V and 3 bases from J, with 14 bases between. The CDR3 spans 14 residues. Germline CDR1 reads SGHVS; CDR2 reads FQNEAQ. CDR3: CASSPGPTVYEQYF. CDR3 bases: TGTGCCAGCAGCCCTGGACCTACGGTCTACGAGCAGTACTTC.

The chain couples TRBV5-1 to TRBJ1-1; D not resolved. The germline gives CDR1 SGHRS, CDR2 YFSETQ. V was shortened by 0 bases and J by 4 bases, with 13 bases between the two germline ends. The CDR3 has 15 residues. CDR3 sequence (DNA): TGCGCCAGCAGCTTGGGCAGGAGTTCTTTCACTGAAGCTTTCTTT. This sequence encodes CASSLGRSSFTEAFF.

The V call is TRBV5-1, the J call TRBJ2-5; TRBD2 matches at 10 bases. Germline CDR1 SGHRS, CDR2 YFSETQ. After removal of 0 bases from V and 0 bases from J, the junction contained 2 bases not matched to a gene. There are 16 residues in the CDR3. In DNA form, the CDR3 reads TGCGCCAGCAGCTTGGGTGGACTAGCGGACCAAGAGACCCAGTACTTC. It codes for CASSLGGLADQETQYF.

V gene TRBV6-5 combines with J gene TRBJ1-2; tentatively, D is TRBD1 (6 bases). This CDR3 is built from 16 residues. Deletions cut 4 bases from V and 7 bases from J, with 22 bases between. Germline CDR1 and CDR2: MNHEY and SVGAGI. The CDR3 DNA is TGTGCCAGCAGTTTCAACTCCCAGGGGATCGGCTCTGGCTACACCTTC. It translates to CASSFNSQGIGSGYTF.

This chain links TRBV30 with TRBJ1-5; 9 nucleotides match TRBD1. CDR3 length equals 14 residues. Germline V CDR1 and CDR2: GTSNPN, SVGIG (reference sequence). Trimming took 2 bases from V and 6 from J; bases not matched to a gene: 5. The CDR3, as DNA: TGTGCCTGGAGTACCGGGACAGGGAGTCAGCCCCAGCATTTT. Amino acids: CAWSTGTGSQPQHF.

The V call is TRBV30, the J call TRBJ1-1; D is unresolved. There are 14 residues in the CDR3. V lost 0 bases, J lost 2 bases, and 10 bases lay in between. Germline CDR1 is GTSNPN and CDR2 is SVGIG (reference sequence). As DNA, the CDR3 is TGTGCCTGGAGTGTACGAATAGTAAACACTGAAGCTTTCTTT. This codes for CAWSVRIVNTEAFF.

DNA for the CDR3: TGTGCCAGCAGCCTGATTCAAGGGACCTACAATGAGCAGTTCTTC. Residues: CASSLIQGTYNEQFF. This rearrangement joins TRBV5-4 to TRBJ2-1; D unclear. V lost 4 bases to trimming and J lost 2 bases, with 13 bases between them. From germline, CDR1 is SGHNT and CDR2 YYREEE (reference sequence). The CDR3 extends over 15 amino acids. The complete variable domain, with remaining parts taken from reference TRBV5-4 and TRBJ2-1, reads ETGVTQSPTHLIKTRGQQVTLRCSSQSGHNTVSWYQQALGQGPQFIFQYYREEENGRGNFPPRFSGLQFPNYSSELNVNALELDDSALYLCASSLIQGTYNEQFFGPGTRLTVL.

The chain is built from TRBV3-1 (or the pseudogene TRBV3-2) and TRBJ2-2, with TRBD2 matching over 7 bases. The J segment lost 1 base and the V segment lost 2 bases, leaving 1 base of the junction unmatched. From germline, CDR1 is LGHDT and CDR2 YNNKEL (reference sequence). This CDR3 has 15 amino acids. The CDR3: CASSQTSVNTGELFF. For the CDR3, the DNA is TGTGCCAGCAGCCAAACTAGCGTGAACACCGGGGAGCTGTTTTTT.

The chain is built from TRBV4-3 and TRBJ2-1, with 7 bases that match TRBD2. CDR1 and CDR2 from the germline V gene are LGHNA and YSLEER. The CDR3 sequence is 16 residues long. Unmatched junction bases numbered 11, after V lost 0 bases and J lost 9 bases. As DNA, the CDR3 is TGCGCCAGCAGCCAAGATCGGGAGGCACCGGGGATTGAGCAGTTCTTC. Protein product: CASSQDREAPGIEQFF.

The CDR3 nucleotides read TGTGCCAGTAGTATCCAGACCTCTGGGGCCAACGTCCTGACTTTC. Translating gives CASSIQTSGANVLTF. The V and J genes are TRBV19 and TRBJ2-6, with D unresolved. Trimming took 3 bases from V and 0 from J, leaving 6 bases between them. CDR1 and CDR2 from the germline V gene are LNHDA and SQIVND (reference sequence). The CDR3 length is 15 residues.

J is TRBJ2-2 and V is TRBV7-8; 10 nucleotides agree with TRBD1. From germline, CDR1 is SGHVS and CDR2 FQNEAQ. The length of the CDR3 is 16 residues. Trimming cost V 4 bases and J 4 bases; bases outside gene matches: 6. CDR3 nucleotides: TGTGCCAGCAGCTCACGGACAGGGGGTATCACCGGGGAGCTGTTTTTT. Translation gives CASSSRTGGITGELFF.